By sample fraction, the clone carrying this T cell receptor beta chain is medium-sized (0.01 to 0.1%). The target antigen is unknown. The germline CDR1 and CDR2 sequences are LNHDA and SQIVND (reference sequence). Trimming removed 1 base from V and 1 base from J, with 5 bases in between. The CDR3 is made up of 13 amino acids. No cell fractionation was done, so the repertoire covers all unsorted peripheral blood T cells. Peripheral blood, approximately 2.5 ml, was drawn for RNA extraction. The data derive from a study of HIV-infected patients and healthy controls. Study-level points and caveats: Untreated HIV+ repertoires had roughly threefold fewer distinct CDR3s and lower Shannon diversity than healthy controls.

About 480 ng RNA was reverse transcribed with alpha and beta constant-region primers. Alpha and beta chain libraries were made separately by chain-specific third strand synthesis with multiplexing indices. All rearrangements within a chain used one primer pair; cDNA molecules carried barcodes. A short first PCR added P5 and P7 adapter elements and a second index. TCRdb processed the 5' RACE reads anew with MiXCR; each CDR3 protein has one entry. The sample includes approximately 6,000 distinct CDR3 sequences, approximately 11% of them seen just once. This TCR derives from an adult with HIV infection. J is TRBJ2-7 and V is TRBV19; tentatively, D is TRBD1 (5 bases). The sequencing here drew on blood, taken before antiretroviral therapy. CDR3: CASSIGQSYEQYF. The CDR3 bases are TGTGCCAGTAGTATAGGACAGTCCTACGAGCAGTACTTC.